The TCR beta chain described here comes from a study of cytomegalovirus exposure and HLA in healthy donors. Findings and limits, study-wide: It was fewer than 200 TCR beta chains that were listed as cytomegalovirus-associated.

The PCR used 60 Vbeta and 13 Jbeta primers. Generated by immunoSEQ multiplex PCR, the TCRdb table keeps only in-frame clones and is missing some. This sample carries around 190,000 clones, around 77% of them seen once, and the ten largest clones take less than 3.5%. This clone was observed a few times. The antigen remains unidentified. V dropped 8 bases and J dropped 3; count of bases not matched to a gene: 1. This CDR3 spans 13 amino acids. Germline V CDR1 and CDR2: MGHDK, SYGVNS. The TCR comes from a woman in her 30s in good health and CMV-seronegative. Material: PBMCs. This chain joins TRBV25-1 and TRBJ2-7, with TRBD2 matching over 13 bases. CDR3 nucleotide sequence: TGTGCCAGCCGGACTAGCGGGAGCTACGAGCAGTACTTC. Amino acid sequence: CASRTSGSYEQYF.